The clone carrying this TCR beta chain was counted between two and nine times. Its matching antigen is unknown. TCRdb independently ran MiXCR on the RT-PCR reads; one entry per CDR3 protein. The data show 500,000 to 650,000 distinct CDR3 sequences, less than 10% seen once. The sample belongs to a study of response to subunit inactivated influenza vaccine. Study findings and constraints: New T cells are recruited in small numbers by each seasonal influenza vaccination, according to the authors' suggestion.

The ends were cut back, 3 bases at V and 4 bases at J, with 13 bases in the middle. This CDR3 spans 14 amino acids. Germline V gene lookup returns CDR1 DFQATT and CDR2 SNEGSKA (reference sequence). Specimen: PBMCs from blood, collected approximately 25 months after vaccination. This rearrangement joins TRBV20-1 to TRBJ2-1; D is possibly TRBD1 or TRBD2 (5 bases each). The receptor was derived from a man in his fifties or sixties who received an inactivated influenza vaccine. This CDR3 is CSARGGGPYNEQFF. CDR3 sequence (DNA): TGCAGTGCTAGGGGTGGGGGTCCTTACAATGAGCAGTTCTTC.